This passage covers 7 T cell receptor beta chains from one sample sequenced in a study of Ad26.COV2.S vaccination and SARS-CoV-2 variants. Treatment indicated: roughly 20 received Ad26.COV2.S at low or high dose, single or two shots; a few received placebo; per-sample allocation not given. Specimen acquisition occurred on day 63 following the initial vaccine or placebo injection. Method: immunoSEQ multiplex PCR; TCRdb's copy keeps in-frame clones and lacks some. In the table there are about half a million clones, about nine tenths of which are singletons. The sequenced sample was peripheral blood, obtained in a trial of Ad26.COV2.S vaccine versus placebo. The receptors originated from a person aged 18 to 65 who received the Ad26.COV2.S COVID-19 vaccine or a placebo.

The V and J genes are TRBV6-5 and TRBJ2-4, with 10 bases lining up with TRBD1. V lost 6 bases and J lost 6; bases outside the gene matches: 2. Germline values: CDR1 MNHEY, CDR2 SVGAGI. The CDR3 has 13 residues. In nucleotides, the CDR3 is TGTGCCAGCAGAAGGGACAGGGGAAACATTCAGTACTTC. It specifies CASRRDRGNIQYF.

The chain carries TRBV30 and TRBJ1-2, with 9 nucleotides matching TRBD1. The CDR3 length is 13 residues. The germline V gene has CDR1 GTSNPN and CDR2 SVGIG (reference sequence). With 3 bases clipped from V and 4 bases from J, the junction kept 3 bases outside the gene matches. CDR3 protein: CAWRDRGFYGYTF. The CDR3 DNA follows: TGTGCCTGGAGGGACAGGGGCTTCTATGGCTACACCTTC.

This chain uses TRBV2 with TRBJ2-5, with 11 bases that match TRBD2. The germline CDR1 and CDR2 sequences are SNHLY and FYNNEI. The CDR3 contains 15 residues. This chain's CDR3 is CASRETSGSRGTQYF. CDR3 nucleotide sequence: TGTGCGAGCCGGGAAACTAGCGGGAGTAGGGGGACCCAGTACTTC.

This clone occurred once. V gene TRBV5-6 combines with J gene TRBJ2-4, with 11 positions matching TRBD2. Germline trimming cut 0 bases from V and 7 bases from J; bases unmatched to any gene: 3. The length of the CDR3 is 15 residues. Germline CDR1 is SGHDT and CDR2 is YYEEEE. CDR3 DNA sequence: TGTGCCAGCAGCTTGGAACCTAGCGGGGGGAACATTCAGTACTTC. Its translation is CASSLEPSGGNIQYF.

This clone was detected only a few times. This chain links TRBV2 with TRBJ2-7, with 9 bases fitting TRBD1. Germline CDR1 and CDR2: SNHLY and FYNNEI. The CDR3 has 14 residues. J gave up 5 bases and V 7 bases, and 9 bases lay outside the gene matches. The CDR3 nucleotides read TGTGCCAGCACTCCGGGACAGGGTCTCAACGAGCAGTACTTC. Encoded protein: CASTPGQGLNEQYF.

This clone was observed a single time. This chain uses TRBV28 with TRBJ2-3, with 11 bases that match TRBD2. CDR3 size: 15 residues. CDR1 is MDHEN and CDR2 is SYDVKM in the germline V gene. With 4 bases clipped from V and 5 bases from J, the junction kept 5 bases outside the gene matches. As DNA, the CDR3 is TGTGCCAGCAGTTACGGCGGACTAGCGGGAGATACGCAGTATTTT. This translates into CASSYGGLAGDTQYF.

The chain links TRBV4-2 to TRBJ2-5, with 10 bases that match TRBD1. Trimming took 0 bases from V and 4 from J; bases not matched to a gene: 11. Germline lookup yields CDR1 LGHNA and CDR2 YNFKEQ. The CDR3 extends over 18 amino acids. The CDR3 DNA reads TGTGCCAGCAGCCAAGACCGACGGACAGGGGGTCGGAGAGAGACCCAGTACTTC. Its protein product is CASSQDRRTGGRRETQYF.